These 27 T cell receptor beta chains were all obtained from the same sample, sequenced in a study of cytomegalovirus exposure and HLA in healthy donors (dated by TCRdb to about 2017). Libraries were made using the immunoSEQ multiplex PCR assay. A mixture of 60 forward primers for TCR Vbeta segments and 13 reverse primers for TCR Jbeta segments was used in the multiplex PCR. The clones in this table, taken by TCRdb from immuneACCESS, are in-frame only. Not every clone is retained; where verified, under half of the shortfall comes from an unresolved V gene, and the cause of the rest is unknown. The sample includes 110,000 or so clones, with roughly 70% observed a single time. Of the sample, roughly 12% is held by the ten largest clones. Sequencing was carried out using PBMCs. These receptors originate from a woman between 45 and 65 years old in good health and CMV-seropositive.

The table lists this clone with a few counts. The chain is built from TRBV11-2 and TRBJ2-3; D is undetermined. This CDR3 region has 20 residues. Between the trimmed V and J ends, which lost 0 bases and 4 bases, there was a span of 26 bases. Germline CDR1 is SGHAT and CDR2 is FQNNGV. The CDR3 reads CASSLEIRGSSPEAPDTQYF. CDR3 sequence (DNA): TGTGCCAGCAGCTTAGAGATTCGCGGAAGCTCCCCCGAGGCACCAGATACGCAGTATTTT.

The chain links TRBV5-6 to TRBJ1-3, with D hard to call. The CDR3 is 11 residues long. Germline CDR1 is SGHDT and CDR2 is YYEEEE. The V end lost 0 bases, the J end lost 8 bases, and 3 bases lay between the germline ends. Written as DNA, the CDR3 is TGTGCCAGCAGCTTGGTAGACACCATATATTTT. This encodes CASSLVDTIYF.

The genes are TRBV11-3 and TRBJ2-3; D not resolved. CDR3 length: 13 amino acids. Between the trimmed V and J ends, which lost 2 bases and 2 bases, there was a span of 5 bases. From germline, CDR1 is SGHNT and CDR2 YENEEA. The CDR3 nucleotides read TGTGCCAGCAGCTTATATCTCACAGATACGCAGTATTTT. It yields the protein CASSLYLTDTQYF.

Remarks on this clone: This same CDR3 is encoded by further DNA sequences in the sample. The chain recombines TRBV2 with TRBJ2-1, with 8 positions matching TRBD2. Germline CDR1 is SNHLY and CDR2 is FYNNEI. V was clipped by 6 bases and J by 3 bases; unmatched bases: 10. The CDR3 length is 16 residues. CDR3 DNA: TGTGCCAGCAGGGTGGGGGCGGGAGGTTTCTACAATGAGCAGTTCTTC. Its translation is CASRVGAGGFYNEQFF. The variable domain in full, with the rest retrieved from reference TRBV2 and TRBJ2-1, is EPEVTQTPSHQVTQMGQEVILRCVPISNHLYFYWYRQILGQKVEFLVSFYNNEISEKSEIFDDQFSVERPDGSNFTLKIRSTKLEDSAMYFCASRVGAGGFYNEQFFGPGTRLTVL.

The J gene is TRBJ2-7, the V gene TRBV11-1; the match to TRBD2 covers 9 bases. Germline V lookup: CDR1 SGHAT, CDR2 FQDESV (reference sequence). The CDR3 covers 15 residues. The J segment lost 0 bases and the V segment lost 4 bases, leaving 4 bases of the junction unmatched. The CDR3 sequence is CASSSTTSGSYEQYF. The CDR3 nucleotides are TGTGCCAGCAGCTCAACGACTAGCGGCTCCTACGAGCAGTACTTC.

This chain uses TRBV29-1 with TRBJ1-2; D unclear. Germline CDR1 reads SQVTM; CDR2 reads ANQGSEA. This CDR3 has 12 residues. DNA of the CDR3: TGCACTACATCCTTCGGGAACTATGGCTACACCTTC. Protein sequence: CTTSFGNYGYTF.

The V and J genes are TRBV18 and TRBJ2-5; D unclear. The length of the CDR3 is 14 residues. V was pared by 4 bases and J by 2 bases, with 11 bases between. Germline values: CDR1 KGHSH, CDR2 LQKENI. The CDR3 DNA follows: TGTGCCAGCTCACAACGGCAGGATCAAGAGACCCAGTACTTC. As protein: CASSQRQDQETQYF.

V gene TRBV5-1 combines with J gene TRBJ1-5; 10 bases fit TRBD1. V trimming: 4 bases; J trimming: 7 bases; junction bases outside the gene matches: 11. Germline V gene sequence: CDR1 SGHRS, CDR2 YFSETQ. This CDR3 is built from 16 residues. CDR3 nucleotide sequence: TGCGCCAGCAGCCCCGGGACAGGGGACTTGGTCCAGCCCCAGCATTTT. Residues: CASSPGTGDLVQPQHF.

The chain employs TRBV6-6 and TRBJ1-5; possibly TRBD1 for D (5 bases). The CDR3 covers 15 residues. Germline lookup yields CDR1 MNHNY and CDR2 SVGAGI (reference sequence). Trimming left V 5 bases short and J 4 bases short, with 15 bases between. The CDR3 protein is CASSRKGEGNQPQHF. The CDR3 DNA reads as TGTGCCAGCAGTCGCAAAGGGGAGGGAAATCAGCCCCAGCATTTT.

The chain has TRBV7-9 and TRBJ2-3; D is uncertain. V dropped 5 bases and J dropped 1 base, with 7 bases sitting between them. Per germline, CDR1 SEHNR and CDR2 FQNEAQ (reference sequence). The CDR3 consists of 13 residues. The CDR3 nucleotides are TGTGCCAGCAGCCCTTCGGGCACAGATACGCAGTATTTT. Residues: CASSPSGTDTQYF.

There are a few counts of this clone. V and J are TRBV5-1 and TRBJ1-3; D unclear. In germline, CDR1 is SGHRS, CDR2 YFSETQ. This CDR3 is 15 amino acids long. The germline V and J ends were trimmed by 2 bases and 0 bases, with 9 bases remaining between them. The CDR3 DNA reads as TGCGCCAGCAGCTTTGGGCAGAGCTCTGGAAACACCATATATTTT. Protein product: CASSFGQSSGNTIYF.

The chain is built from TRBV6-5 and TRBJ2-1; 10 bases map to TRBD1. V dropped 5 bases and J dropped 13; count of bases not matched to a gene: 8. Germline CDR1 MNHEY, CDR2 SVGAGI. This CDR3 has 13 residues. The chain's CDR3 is CASSARDRGYQFF. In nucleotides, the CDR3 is TGTGCCAGCAGTGCCCGGGACAGGGGTTACCAGTTCTTC.

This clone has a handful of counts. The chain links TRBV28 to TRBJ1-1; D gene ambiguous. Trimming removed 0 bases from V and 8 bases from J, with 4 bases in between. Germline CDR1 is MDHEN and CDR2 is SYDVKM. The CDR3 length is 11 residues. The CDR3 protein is CASSLWGEAFF. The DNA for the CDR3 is TGTGCCAGCAGTTTATGGGGCGAAGCTTTCTTT.

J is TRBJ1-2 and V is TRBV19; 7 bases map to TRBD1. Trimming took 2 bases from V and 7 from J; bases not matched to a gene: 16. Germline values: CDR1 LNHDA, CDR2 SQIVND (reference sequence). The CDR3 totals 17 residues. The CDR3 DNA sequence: TGTGCCAGTAGTATATCCCAGACAGGGAGTATTGCCACTGGCTACACCTTC. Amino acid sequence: CASSISQTGSIATGYTF.

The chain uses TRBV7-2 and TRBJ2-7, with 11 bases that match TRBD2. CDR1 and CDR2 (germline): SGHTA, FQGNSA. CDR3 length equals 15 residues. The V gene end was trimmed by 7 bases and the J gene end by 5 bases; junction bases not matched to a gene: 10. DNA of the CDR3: TGTGCCAGCATCTCGACTAGCGGGGTTCGCGACGAGCAGTACTTC. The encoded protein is CASISTSGVRDEQYF.

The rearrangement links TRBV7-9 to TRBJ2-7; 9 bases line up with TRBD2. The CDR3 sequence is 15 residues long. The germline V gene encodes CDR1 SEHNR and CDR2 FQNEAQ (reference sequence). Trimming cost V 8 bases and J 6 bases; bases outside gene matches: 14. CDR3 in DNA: TGTGCCAGCTCCCCAGGCTCAGCGGGAGGATCCGAGCAGTACTTC. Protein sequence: CASSPGSAGGSEQYF. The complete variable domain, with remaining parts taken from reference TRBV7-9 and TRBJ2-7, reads DTGVSQNPRHKITKRGQNVTFRCDPISEHNRLYWYRQTLGQGPEFLTYFQNEAQLEKSRLLSDRFSAERPKGSFSTLEIQRTEQGDSAMYLCASSPGSAGGSEQYFGPGTRLTVT.

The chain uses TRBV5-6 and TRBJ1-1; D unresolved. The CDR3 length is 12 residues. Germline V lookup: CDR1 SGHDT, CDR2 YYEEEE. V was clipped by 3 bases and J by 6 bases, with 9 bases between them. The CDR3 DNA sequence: TGTGCCAGCAGCTACTCGAAAGCTGAAGCTTTCTTT. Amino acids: CASSYSKAEAFF.

The CDR3 loop is CASSSTRTEAFF. CDR3 nucleotide sequence: TGTGCCAGCAGTTCGACAAGGACTGAAGCTTTCTTT. The chain is built from TRBV28 and TRBJ1-1; D call uncertain. The CDR3 sequence is 12 residues long. The germline V gene encodes CDR1 MDHEN and CDR2 SYDVKM. Between the trimmed V and J ends, which lost 4 bases and 5 bases, there was a span of 8 bases.

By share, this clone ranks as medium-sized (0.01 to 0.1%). CDR3 in DNA: TGTGCCAGCAACAAACGGGGGGAAAAACTGTTTTTT. It is translated as CASNKRGEKLFF. The gene calls are TRBV5-4 and TRBJ1-4; tentatively, D is TRBD1 (5 bases). Between the trimmed V and J ends, which lost 6 bases and 8 bases, there was a span of 11 bases. This CDR3 region has 12 residues. CDR1 and CDR2 (germline): SGHNT, YYREEE (reference sequence).

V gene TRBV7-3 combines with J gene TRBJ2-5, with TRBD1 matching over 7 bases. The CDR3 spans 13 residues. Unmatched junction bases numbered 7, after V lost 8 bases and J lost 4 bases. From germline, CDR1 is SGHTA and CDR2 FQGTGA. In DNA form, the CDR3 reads TGTGCCAGCGGAGAGGGGGCGGGAGAGACCCAGTACTTC. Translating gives CASGEGAGETQYF.

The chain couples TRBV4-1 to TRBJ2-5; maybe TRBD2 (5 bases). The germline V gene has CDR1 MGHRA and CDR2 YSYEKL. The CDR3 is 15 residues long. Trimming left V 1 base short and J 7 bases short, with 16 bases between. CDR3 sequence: CASSQVGGFRGTQYF. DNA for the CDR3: TGCGCCAGCAGCCAAGTTGGAGGATTCCGGGGGACCCAGTACTTC.

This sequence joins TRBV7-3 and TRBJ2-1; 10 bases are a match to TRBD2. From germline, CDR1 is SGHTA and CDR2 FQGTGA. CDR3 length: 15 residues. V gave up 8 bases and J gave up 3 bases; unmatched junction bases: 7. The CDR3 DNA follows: TGTGCCAGCTCATTACTAGCGGGAAACTACAATGAGCAGTTCTTC. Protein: CASSLLAGNYNEQFF.

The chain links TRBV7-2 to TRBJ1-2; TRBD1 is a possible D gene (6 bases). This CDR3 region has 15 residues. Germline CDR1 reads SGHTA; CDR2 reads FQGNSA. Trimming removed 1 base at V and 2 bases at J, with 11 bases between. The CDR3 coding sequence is TGTGCCAGCAGCTTAGATAGGACAGTAAACTATGGCTACACCTTC. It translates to CASSLDRTVNYGYTF.

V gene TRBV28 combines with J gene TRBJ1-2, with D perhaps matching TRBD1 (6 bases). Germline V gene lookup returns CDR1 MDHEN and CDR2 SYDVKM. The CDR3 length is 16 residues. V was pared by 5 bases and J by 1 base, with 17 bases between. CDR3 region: CASSPALTGNNYGYTF. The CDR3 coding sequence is TGTGCCAGCAGTCCCGCTTTAACAGGGAATAACTATGGCTACACCTTC.

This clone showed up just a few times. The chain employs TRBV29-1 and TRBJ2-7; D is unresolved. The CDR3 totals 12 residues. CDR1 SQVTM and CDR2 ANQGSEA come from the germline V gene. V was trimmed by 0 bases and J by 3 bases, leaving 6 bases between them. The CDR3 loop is CSVEEQSYEQYF. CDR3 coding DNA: TGCAGCGTTGAAGAACAGAGCTACGAGCAGTACTTC.

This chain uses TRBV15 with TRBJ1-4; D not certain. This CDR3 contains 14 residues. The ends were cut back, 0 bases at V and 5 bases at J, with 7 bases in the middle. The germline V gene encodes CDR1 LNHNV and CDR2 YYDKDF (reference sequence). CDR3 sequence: CATSRESGNEKLFF. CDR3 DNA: TGTGCCACCAGCAGAGAGTCAGGAAATGAAAAACTGTTTTTT.

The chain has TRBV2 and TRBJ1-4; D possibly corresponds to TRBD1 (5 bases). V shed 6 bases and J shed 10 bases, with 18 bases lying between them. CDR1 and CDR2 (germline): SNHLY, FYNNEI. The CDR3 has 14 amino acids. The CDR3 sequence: CASSQTTAGGKLFF. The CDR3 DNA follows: TGTGCCAGCAGCCAAACGACAGCGGGAGGAAAACTGTTTTTT. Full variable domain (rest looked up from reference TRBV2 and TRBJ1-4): EPEVTQTPSHQVTQMGQEVILRCVPISNHLYFYWYRQILGQKVEFLVSFYNNEISEKSEIFDDQFSVERPDGSNFTLKIRSTKLEDSAMYFCASSQTTAGGKLFFGSGTQLSVL.